This record concerns one TCR beta chain sequence. This entry belongs to a study of T cell changes during pregnancy in multiple sclerosis. CDR1 and CDR2 from the germline V gene are ENHRY and SYGVKD. The CDR3 consists of 14 residues. The V end lost 6 bases, the J end lost 0 bases, and 11 bases lay between the germline ends. Only in-frame clones appear in the TCRdb table, and some are missing; sequencing was by immunoSEQ multiplex PCR. The sample shows about 68,000 clones, 80% to 95% of them seen only once. Sequenced here: peripheral blood, sampled after pregnancy. The chain uses TRBV10-3 and TRBJ1-1; maybe TRBD1 (6 bases). The source is a female donor in good health, enrolled as a control in a pregnancy study. Here the CDR3 reads CAIRMDSLNTEAFF. Written as DNA, the CDR3 is TGTGCCATCAGAATGGACAGCTTGAACACTGAAGCTTTCTTT.